This T cell receptor (beta chain) was captured in a study of blood T cell repertoires in COVID-19. CDR1 and CDR2 from the germline V gene are GTSNPN and SVGIG (reference sequence). J lost 0 bases, V lost 3 bases, and 1 base had no gene match. The CDR3 sequence is 15 residues long. Sequencing was performed with immunoSEQ multiplex PCR; in TCRdb, only in-frame clones are kept and a portion is missing. The sample records 75,000 to 95,000 clones, 87% being singletons. The V gene is TRBV30, the J gene TRBJ1-4, with 10 bases matching TRBD1. Sequenced: peripheral blood. This TCR was sampled from a human donor in a cohort sampled during active COVID-19. This CDR3 reads CAWRGQGTTNEKLFF. The CDR3 DNA reads TGTGCCTGGAGGGGACAGGGGACAACTAATGAAAAACTGTTTTTT.